Listed below are T cell receptor beta chains from one sample, sequenced in a study of T cells in Graves' hyperthyroidism and ophthalmopathy. In TCRdb, the multiplex PCR reads were re-called with MiXCR into one record per CDR3 protein. Of around 340,000 distinct CDR3 sequences listed, approximately 15% are singletons. Sequencing was done on a sample of blood. All receptors come from a man aged 25-45 years with Graves' hyperthyroidism. CDR3s include the opening cysteine and the closing phenylalanine or tryptophan. The order of the fields is J gene, clone size, D gene, V gene, CDR3 length, CDR3 protein, CDR3 DNA. D genes are given only for firm matches. Clone size appears in some rows only: once, few, many, or a class for an expanded clone.

j_call: TRBJ1-6; clone_size: few; d_call: TRBD1; v_call: TRBV3-1; cdr3_length: 19; cdr3_aa: CASSRTGGRVHTYNSPLHF; cdr3_nt: TGTGCCAGCAGCCGTACAGGGGGACGAGTTCACACCTATAATTCACCCCTCCACTTT
j_call: TRBJ2-2; clone_size: many; d_call: .; v_call: TRBV2; cdr3_length: 13; cdr3_aa: CASSEGEAGELFF; cdr3_nt: TGTGCCAGCAGTGAAGGCGAAGCCGGGGAGCTGTTTTTT
j_call: TRBJ1-6; clone_size: few; d_call: .; v_call: TRBV5-1; cdr3_length: 14; cdr3_aa: CASSVQGTNSPLHF; cdr3_nt: TGCGCCAGCAGCGTACAGGGAACGAATTCACCCCTCCACTTT
j_call: TRBJ2-7; clone_size: .; d_call: TRBD1; v_call: TRBV10-2; cdr3_length: 13; cdr3_aa: CASSDNRGSGQYF; cdr3_nt: TGCGCCAGCAGTGACAACAGGGGGTCAGGGCAGTACTTC
j_call: TRBJ2-7; clone_size: .; d_call: TRBD2; v_call: TRBV7-9; cdr3_length: 17; cdr3_aa: CASSYEGLAGYSYEQYF; cdr3_nt: TGTGCCAGCAGCTATGAGGGACTAGCGGGTTACTCCTACGAGCAGTACTTC
j_call: TRBJ1-5; clone_size: few; d_call: .; v_call: TRBV5-5; cdr3_length: 14; cdr3_aa: CASSLGRKAQPQHF; cdr3_nt: TGTGCCAGCAGCTTGGGGAGGAAGGCTCAGCCCCAGCATTTT
j_call: TRBJ1-2; clone_size: many; d_call: TRBD1; v_call: TRBV2; cdr3_length: 15; cdr3_aa: CASSEIGGGDYGYTF; cdr3_nt: TGTGCCAGCAGTGAGATAGGGGGCGGAGACTATGGCTACACCTTC
j_call: TRBJ2-2; clone_size: many; d_call: .; v_call: TRBV18; cdr3_length: 15; cdr3_aa: CASSLNQGRGGELFF; cdr3_nt: TGTGCCAGCTCACTTAACCAGGGACGAGGCGGGGAGCTGTTTTTT
j_call: TRBJ2-7; clone_size: once; d_call: .; v_call: TRBV20-1; cdr3_length: 13; cdr3_aa: CSAYRDLSYEQYF; cdr3_nt: TGCAGTGCTTACCGGGACCTATCCTACGAGCAGTACTTC
j_call: TRBJ1-1; clone_size: many; d_call: TRBD1; v_call: TRBV20-1; cdr3_length: 14; cdr3_aa: CSVTADRGSTEAFF; cdr3_nt: TGCAGTGTTACCGCCGACAGGGGAAGCACTGAAGCTTTCTTT
j_call: TRBJ2-1; clone_size: .; d_call: .; v_call: TRBV29-1; cdr3_length: 16; cdr3_aa: CSVGGVMELSYNEQFF; cdr3_nt: TGCAGCGTTGGGGGGGTAATGGAGCTCTCCTACAATGAGCAGTTCTTC
j_call: TRBJ2-3; clone_size: .; d_call: TRBD1; v_call: TRBV12-5; cdr3_length: 14; cdr3_aa: CASGLQGGTDTQYF; cdr3_nt: TGTGCTAGTGGTTTACAGGGGGGCACAGATACGCAGTATTTT
j_call: TRBJ1-1; clone_size: many; d_call: .; v_call: TRBV9; cdr3_length: 16; cdr3_aa: CASSPRGWRSRTEAFF; cdr3_nt: TGTGCCAGCAGCCCCAGAGGGTGGAGGTCCCGGACTGAAGCTTTCTTT
j_call: TRBJ2-7; clone_size: .; d_call: .; v_call: TRBV3-1; cdr3_length: 17; cdr3_aa: CASSHEGGTMKPYEQYF; cdr3_nt: TGTGCCAGCAGCCATGAGGGGGGGACAATGAAACCCTACGAGCAGTACTTC
j_call: TRBJ2-1; clone_size: few; d_call: TRBD1; v_call: TRBV25-1; cdr3_length: 14; cdr3_aa: CASRSGQAYNEQFF; cdr3_nt: TGTGCCAGCCGCTCGGGACAGGCCTACAATGAGCAGTTCTTC
j_call: TRBJ1-2; clone_size: many; d_call: .; v_call: TRBV30; cdr3_length: 13; cdr3_aa: CAWSASGVYGYTF; cdr3_nt: TGTGCCTGGAGTGCCTCCGGAGTCTATGGCTACACCTTC